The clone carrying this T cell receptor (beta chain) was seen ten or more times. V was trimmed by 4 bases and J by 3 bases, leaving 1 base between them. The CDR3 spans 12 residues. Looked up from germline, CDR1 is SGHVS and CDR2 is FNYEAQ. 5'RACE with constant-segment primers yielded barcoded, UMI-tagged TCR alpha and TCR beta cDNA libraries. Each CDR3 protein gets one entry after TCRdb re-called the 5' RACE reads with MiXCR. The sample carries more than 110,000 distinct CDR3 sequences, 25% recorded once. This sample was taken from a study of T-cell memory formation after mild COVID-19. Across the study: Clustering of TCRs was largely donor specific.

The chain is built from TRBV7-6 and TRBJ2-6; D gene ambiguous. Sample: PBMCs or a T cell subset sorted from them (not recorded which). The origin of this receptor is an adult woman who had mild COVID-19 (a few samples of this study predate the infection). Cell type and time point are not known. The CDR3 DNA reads TGTGCCAGCAGCTATGGGGCCAACGTCCTGACTTTC. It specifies CASSYGANVLTF.